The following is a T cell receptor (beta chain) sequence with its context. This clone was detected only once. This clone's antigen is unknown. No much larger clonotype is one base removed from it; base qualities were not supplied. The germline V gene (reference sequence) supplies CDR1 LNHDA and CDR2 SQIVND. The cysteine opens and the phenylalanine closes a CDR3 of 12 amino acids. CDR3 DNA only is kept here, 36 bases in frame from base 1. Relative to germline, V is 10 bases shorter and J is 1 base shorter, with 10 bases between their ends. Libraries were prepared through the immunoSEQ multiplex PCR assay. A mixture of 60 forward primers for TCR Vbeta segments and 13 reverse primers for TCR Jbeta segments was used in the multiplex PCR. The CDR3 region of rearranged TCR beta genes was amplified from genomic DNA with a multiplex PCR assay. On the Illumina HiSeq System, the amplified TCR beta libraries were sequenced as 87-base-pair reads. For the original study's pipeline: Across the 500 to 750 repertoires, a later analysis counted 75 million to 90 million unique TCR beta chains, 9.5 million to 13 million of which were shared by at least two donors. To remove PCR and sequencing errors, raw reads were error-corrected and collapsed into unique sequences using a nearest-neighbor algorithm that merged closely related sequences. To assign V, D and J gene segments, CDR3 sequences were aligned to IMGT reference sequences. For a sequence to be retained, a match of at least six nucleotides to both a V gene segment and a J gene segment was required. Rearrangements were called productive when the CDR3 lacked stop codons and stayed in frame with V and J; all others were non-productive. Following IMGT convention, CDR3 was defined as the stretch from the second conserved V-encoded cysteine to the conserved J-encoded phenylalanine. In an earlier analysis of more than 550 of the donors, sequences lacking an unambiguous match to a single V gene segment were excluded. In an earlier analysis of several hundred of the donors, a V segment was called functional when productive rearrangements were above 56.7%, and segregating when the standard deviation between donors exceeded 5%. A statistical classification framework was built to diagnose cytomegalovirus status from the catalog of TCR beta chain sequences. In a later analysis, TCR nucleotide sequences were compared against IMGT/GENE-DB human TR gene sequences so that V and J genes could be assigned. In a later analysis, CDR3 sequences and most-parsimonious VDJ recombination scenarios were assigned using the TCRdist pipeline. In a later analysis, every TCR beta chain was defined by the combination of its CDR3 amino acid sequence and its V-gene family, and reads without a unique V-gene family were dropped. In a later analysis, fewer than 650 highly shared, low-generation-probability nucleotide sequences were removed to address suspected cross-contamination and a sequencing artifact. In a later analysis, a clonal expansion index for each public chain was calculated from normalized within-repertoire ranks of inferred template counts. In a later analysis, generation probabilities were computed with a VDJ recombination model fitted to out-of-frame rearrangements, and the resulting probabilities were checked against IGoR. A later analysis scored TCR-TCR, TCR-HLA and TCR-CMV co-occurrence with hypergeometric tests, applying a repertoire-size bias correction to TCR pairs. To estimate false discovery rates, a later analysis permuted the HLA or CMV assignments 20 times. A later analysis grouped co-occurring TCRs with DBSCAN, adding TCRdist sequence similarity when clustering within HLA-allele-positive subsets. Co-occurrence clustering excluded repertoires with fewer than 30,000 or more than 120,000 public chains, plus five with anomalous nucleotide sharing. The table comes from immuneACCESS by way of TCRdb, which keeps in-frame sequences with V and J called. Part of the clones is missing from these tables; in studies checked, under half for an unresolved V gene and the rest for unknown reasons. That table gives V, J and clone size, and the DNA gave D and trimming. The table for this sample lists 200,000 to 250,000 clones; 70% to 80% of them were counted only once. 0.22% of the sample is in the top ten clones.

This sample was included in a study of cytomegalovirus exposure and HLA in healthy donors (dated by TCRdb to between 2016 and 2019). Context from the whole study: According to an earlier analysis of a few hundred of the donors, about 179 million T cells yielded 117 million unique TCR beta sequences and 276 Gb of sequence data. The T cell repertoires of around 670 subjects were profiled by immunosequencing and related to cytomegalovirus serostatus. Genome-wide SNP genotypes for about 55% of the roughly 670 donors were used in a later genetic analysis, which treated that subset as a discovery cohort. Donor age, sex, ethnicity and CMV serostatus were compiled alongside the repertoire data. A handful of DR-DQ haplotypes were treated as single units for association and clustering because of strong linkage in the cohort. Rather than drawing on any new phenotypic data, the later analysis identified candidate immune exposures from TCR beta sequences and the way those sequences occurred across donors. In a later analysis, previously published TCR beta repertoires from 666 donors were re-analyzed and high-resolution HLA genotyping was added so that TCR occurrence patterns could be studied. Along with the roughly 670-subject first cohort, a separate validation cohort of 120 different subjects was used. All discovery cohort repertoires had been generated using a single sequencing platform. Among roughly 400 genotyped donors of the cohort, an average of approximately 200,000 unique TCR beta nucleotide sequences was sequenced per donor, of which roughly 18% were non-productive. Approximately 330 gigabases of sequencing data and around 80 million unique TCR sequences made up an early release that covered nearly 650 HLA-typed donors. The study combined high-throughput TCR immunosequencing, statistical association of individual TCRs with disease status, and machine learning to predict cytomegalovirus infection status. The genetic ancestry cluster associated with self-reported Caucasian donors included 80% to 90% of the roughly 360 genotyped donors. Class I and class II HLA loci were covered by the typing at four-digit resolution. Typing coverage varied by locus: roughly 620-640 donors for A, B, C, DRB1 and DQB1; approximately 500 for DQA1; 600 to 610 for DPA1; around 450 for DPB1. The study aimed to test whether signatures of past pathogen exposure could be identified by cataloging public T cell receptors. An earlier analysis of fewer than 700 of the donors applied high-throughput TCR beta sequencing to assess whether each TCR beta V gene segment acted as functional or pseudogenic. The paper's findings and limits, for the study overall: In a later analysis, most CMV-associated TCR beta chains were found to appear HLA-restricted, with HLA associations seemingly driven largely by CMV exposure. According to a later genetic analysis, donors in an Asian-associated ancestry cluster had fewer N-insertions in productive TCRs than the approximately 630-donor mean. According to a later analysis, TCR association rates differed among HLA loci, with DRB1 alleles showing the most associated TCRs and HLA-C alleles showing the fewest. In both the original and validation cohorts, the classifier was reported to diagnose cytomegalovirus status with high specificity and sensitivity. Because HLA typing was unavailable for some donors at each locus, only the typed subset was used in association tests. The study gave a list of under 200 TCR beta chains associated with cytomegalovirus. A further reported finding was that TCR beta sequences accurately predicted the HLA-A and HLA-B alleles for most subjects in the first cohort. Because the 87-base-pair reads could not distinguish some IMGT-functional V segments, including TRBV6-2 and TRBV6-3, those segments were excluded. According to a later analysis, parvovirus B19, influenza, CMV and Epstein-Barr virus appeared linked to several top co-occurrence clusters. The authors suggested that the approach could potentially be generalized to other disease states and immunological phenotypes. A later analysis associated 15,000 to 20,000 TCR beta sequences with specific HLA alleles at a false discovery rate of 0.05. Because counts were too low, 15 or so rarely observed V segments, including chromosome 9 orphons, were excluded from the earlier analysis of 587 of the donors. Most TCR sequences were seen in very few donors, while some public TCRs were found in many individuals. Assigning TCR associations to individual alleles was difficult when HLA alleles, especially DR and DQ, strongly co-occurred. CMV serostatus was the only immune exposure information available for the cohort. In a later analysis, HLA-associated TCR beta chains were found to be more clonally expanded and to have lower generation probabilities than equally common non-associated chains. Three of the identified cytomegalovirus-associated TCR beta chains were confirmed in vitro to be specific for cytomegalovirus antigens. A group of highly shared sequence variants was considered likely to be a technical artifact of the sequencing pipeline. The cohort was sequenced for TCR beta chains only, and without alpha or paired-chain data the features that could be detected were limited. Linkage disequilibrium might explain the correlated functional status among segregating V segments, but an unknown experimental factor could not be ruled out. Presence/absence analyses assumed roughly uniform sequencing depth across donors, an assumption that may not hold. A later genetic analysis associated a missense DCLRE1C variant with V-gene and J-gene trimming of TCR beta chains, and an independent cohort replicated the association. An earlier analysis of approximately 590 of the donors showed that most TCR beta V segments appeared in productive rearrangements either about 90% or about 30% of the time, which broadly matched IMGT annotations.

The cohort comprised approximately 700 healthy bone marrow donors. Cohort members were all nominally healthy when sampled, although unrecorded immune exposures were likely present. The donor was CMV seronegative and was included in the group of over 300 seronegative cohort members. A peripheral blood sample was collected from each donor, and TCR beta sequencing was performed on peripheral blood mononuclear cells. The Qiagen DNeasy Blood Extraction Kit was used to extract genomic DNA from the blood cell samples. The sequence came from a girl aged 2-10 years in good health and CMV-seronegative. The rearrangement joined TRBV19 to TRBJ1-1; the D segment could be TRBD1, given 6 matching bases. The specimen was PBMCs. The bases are TGTGCCACCTCACAGGGGAACACTGAAGCTTTCTTT. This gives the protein CATSQGNTEAFF.